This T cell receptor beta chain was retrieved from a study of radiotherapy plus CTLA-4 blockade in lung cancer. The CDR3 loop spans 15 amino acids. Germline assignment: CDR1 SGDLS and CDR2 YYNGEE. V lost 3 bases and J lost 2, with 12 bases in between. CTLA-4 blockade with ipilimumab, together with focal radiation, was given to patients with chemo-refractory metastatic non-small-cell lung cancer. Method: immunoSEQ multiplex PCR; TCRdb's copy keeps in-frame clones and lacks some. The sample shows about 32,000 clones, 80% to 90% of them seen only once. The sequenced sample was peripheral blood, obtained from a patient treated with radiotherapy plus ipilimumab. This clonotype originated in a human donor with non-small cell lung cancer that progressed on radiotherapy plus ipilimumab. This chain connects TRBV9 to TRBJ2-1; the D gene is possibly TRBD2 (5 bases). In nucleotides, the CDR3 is TGTGCCAGCAGCGGTAACCCGGGGACCTACAATGAGCAGTTCTTC. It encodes CASSGNPGTYNEQFF. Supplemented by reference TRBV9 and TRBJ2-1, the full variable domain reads DSGVTQTPKHLITATGQRVTLRCSPRSGDLSVYWYQQSLDQGLQFLIQYYNGEERAKGNILERFSAQQFPDLHSELNLSSLELGDSALYFCASSGNPGTYNEQFFGPGTRLTVL.